Following are 2 T cell receptor beta chains from one sample sequenced in a study of T cells after posttransplantation cyclophosphamide. TCRdb's copy holds only in-frame clones and misses some; the assay was immunoSEQ multiplex PCR. This sample includes roughly 25,000 clones with no singletons; its ten biggest clones take up about 1.8%. Busulfan-fludarabine conditioning, marrow transplant, and cyclophosphamide on days +3 and +4 were administered. Material: PBMCs, obtained after allogeneic stem cell transplant with posttransplant cyclophosphamide. The receptors here all came from a male patient aged 18-29 years who received an allogeneic stem cell transplant from a related donor, was CMV-positive, and had no GVHD. Some T cells may originate from the graft donor.

Many counts were recorded for this clone. The chain is built from TRBV11-3 and TRBJ2-1; TRBD2 aligns across 14 bases. The CDR3 sequence is 13 residues long. After removal of 3 bases from V and 13 bases from J, the junction contained 2 bases not matched to a gene. Per the germline V gene, CDR1 is SGHNT and CDR2 is YENEEA. CDR3 sequence reads: CASSFGLAGGQFF. CDR3 nucleotides: TGTGCCAGCAGCTTTGGACTAGCGGGAGGACAGTTCTTC.

The table lists this clone with many counts. The V and J genes are TRBV4-2 and TRBJ2-1, with a weak D call TRBD1 (6 bases). The CDR3 has 13 amino acids. Germline V gene lookup returns CDR1 LGHNA and CDR2 YNFKEQ. V lost 0 bases, J lost 10 bases, and 10 bases lay in between. CDR3 loop: CASSQDDGGEQFF. CDR3 nucleotide sequence: TGTGCCAGCAGCCAAGATGATGGGGGCGAGCAGTTCTTC.